The 2 T cell receptor beta chains given below trace back to one sample, sequenced in a study of breast tumors, draining lymph nodes, adjacent tissues. MiXCR, applied by TCRdb to the multiplex PCR reads, yields one record per CDR3 protein. The profile shows roughly 11,000 distinct CDR3 sequences, around 36% of them singletons. The sequenced sample was breast tumor tissue. The receptors derive from a female donor with breast cancer. Some clones in this sample may be carry-over from other donors' samples.

The chain employs TRBV24-1 and TRBJ2-3, with 9 positions matching TRBD2. V lost 8 bases and J lost 6; bases outside the gene matches: 14. Germline values: CDR1 KGHDR, CDR2 SFDVKD. CDR3 size: 16 residues. The CDR3 reads CATNAPVAGAGDTQYF. DNA for the CDR3: TGTGCCACCAATGCCCCGGTAGCGGGGGCGGGGGATACGCAGTATTTT.

This clonotype was observed a few times. This may be a read error, as it is one base from a much larger clone. The chain is built from TRBV5-8 and TRBJ1-3; no clear D. V gave up 0 bases and J gave up 1 base, with 5 bases separating them. The CDR3 length is 14 residues. Germline V gene lookup returns CDR1 SGHTS and CDR2 YDEGEE. CDR3 sequence (DNA): TGTGCCAGCAGCTTGGACGGGTCTGGAAACACCATATATTTT. Translated: CASSLDGSGNTIYF.